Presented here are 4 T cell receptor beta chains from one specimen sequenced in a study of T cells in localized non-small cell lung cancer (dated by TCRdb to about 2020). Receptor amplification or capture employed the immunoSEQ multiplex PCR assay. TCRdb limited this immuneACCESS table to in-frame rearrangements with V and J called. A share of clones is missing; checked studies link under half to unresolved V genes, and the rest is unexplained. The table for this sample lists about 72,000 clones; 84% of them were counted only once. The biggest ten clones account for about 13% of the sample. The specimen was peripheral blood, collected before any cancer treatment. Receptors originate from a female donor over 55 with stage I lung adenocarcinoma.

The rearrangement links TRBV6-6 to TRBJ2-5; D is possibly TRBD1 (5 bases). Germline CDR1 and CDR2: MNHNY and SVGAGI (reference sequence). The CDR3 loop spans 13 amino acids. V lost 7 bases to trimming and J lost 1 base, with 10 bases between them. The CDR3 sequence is CASTAGLQETQYF. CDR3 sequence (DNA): TGTGCCAGCACCGCAGGGCTCCAAGAGACCCAGTACTTC.

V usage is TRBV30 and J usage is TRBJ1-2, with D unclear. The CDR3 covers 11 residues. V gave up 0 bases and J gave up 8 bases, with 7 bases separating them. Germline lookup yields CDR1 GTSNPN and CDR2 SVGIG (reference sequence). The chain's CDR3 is CAWSVTYGYTF. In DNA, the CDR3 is TGTGCCTGGAGTGTTACGTACGGCTACACCTTC.

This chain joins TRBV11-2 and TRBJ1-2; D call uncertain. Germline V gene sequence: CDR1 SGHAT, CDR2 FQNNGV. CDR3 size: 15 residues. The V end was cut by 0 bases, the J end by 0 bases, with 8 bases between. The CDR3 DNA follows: TGTGCCAGCAGCTTAGAGGCCAGTACTAACTATGGCTACACCTTC. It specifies CASSLEASTNYGYTF.

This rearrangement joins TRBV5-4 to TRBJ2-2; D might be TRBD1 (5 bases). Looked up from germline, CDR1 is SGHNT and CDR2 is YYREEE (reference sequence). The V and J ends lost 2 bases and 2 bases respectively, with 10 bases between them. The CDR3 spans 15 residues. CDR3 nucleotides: TGTGCCAGCAGCTTAGGGGCTGATAACACCGGGGAGCTGTTTTTT. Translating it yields CASSLGADNTGELFF.